A single sample gave rise to the 13 T cell receptor beta chains below, sequenced in a study of radiation and T cells in renal cell carcinoma. Time point specified: baseline pretreatment blood. The sample's treatment: 15 Gy SBRT to primary tumor, nephrectomy 4 weeks later. Here immunoSEQ multiplex PCR was the method, and the copy in TCRdb shows in-frame clones only, minus some. The sample includes about 130,000 clones, about 88% of them seen just once. Sequencing used blood, obtained from a patient whose treatment included radiotherapy and nephrectomy. These receptors all come from a woman aged 45-65 years with renal cell carcinoma.

The chain has TRBV19 and TRBJ1-6; possible D gene TRBD1, 6 bases. CDR3 length: 14 residues. Per the germline V gene, CDR1 is LNHDA and CDR2 is SQIVND (reference sequence). V lost 3 bases and J lost 7, with 10 bases in between. The chain's CDR3 is CASSMAGVNSPLHF. The CDR3 nucleotides are TGTGCCAGTAGTATGGCAGGGGTGAATTCACCCCTCCACTTT.

The rearrangement uses TRBV9 and TRBJ1-2, with D perhaps matching TRBD1 (5 bases). Germline CDR1 SGDLS, CDR2 YYNGEE. V was cut by 0 bases and J by 0 bases, with 18 bases left in between. This CDR3 is built from 18 residues. The CDR3 region has the DNA TGTGCCAGCAGCGTAGGAGGGACTGACCTCTTAGCTAACTATGGCTACACCTTC. The encoded protein is CASSVGGTDLLANYGYTF. The variable domain in full, with the rest retrieved from reference TRBV9 and TRBJ1-2, is DSGVTQTPKHLITATGQRVTLRCSPRSGDLSVYWYQQSLDQGLQFLIQYYNGEERAKGNILERFSAQQFPDLHSELNLSSLELGDSALYFCASSVGGTDLLANYGYTFGSGTRLTVV.

This chain links TRBV4-3 with TRBJ1-2; D is undetermined. V gave up 0 bases and J gave up 5 bases, with 16 bases separating them. This CDR3 is 16 amino acids long. Germline CDR1 is LGHNA and CDR2 is YSLEER. This CDR3 reads CASSQEAPWSNYGYTF. Here the CDR3 DNA reads TGCGCCAGCAGCCAAGAGGCACCCTGGAGCAATTATGGCTACACCTTC.

This chain joins TRBV29-1 and TRBJ1-2; 7 bases fit TRBD1. Trimming at V came to 3 bases and at J to 7 bases, leaving 8 bases not matched to a gene. The CDR3 extends over 13 amino acids. Germline V CDR1 and CDR2: SQVTM, ANQGSEA. The CDR3 loop is CSVDPQGIGGYTF. CDR3 coding DNA: TGCAGCGTTGACCCACAGGGGATTGGTGGCTACACCTTC.

This clone appeared once. The chain links TRBV27 to TRBJ2-2, with D maybe TRBD2 (7 bases). This CDR3 is built from 16 residues. CDR1 and CDR2 from the germline V gene are MNHEY and SMNVEV (reference sequence). V was cut by 4 bases and J by 4 bases, with 16 bases left in between. The CDR3 coding sequence is TGTGCCAGCAGTTACGCGGCGGGGGCGGTCACCGGGGAGCTGTTTTTT. Translated: CASSYAAGAVTGELFF.

This chain joins TRBV18 and TRBJ1-1, with D tentatively TRBD1 (6 bases). Trimming shortened V by 1 base and J by 4 bases, and 13 bases separated the two germline ends. Per germline, CDR1 KGHSH and CDR2 LQKENI. This CDR3 spans 15 amino acids. The CDR3 DNA sequence: TGTGCCAGCTCACCACGGGGGGGCGGGGGCACTGAAGCTTTCTTT. Protein: CASSPRGGGGTEAFF.

The table lists this clone with a few counts. The rearrangement joins TRBV4-1 to TRBJ1-5; no firm D call. This CDR3 spans 14 amino acids. Germline V gene sequence: CDR1 MGHRA, CDR2 YSYEKL. The V end lost 2 bases, the J end lost 4 bases, and 9 bases lay between the germline ends. This chain's CDR3 is CASSQLRVNQPQHF. The CDR3 bases are TGCGCCAGCAGCCAACTGAGGGTAAATCAGCCCCAGCATTTT.

The chain carries TRBV5-5 and TRBJ1-2; a weak D match, TRBD1 (5 bases). The CDR3 covers 13 residues. V dropped 0 bases and J dropped 6 bases, with 9 bases sitting between them. Germline V gene data show CDR1 as SGHKS and CDR2 as YYEKEE (reference sequence). The CDR3 DNA reads TGTGCCAGCAGCTTGGCGACAGAGCATGGCTACACCTTC. Protein: CASSLATEHGYTF.

The genes are TRBV15 and TRBJ1-4; no clear D gene. Germline V gene data show CDR1 as LNHNV and CDR2 as YYDKDF (reference sequence). V shed 1 base and J shed 8 bases, with 8 bases lying between them. The CDR3 runs 13 residues. The CDR3 loop is CATSRGWREKLFF. For the CDR3, the DNA is TGTGCCACCAGCAGAGGCTGGAGAGAAAAACTGTTTTTT.

The chain uses TRBV9 and TRBJ1-1; D remains ambiguous. There are 15 residues in the CDR3. The V end was cut by 4 bases, the J end by 6 bases, with 19 bases between. Germline values: CDR1 SGDLS, CDR2 YYNGEE. The CDR3 sequence: CASSPIQEGRAEAFF. The CDR3 nucleotides are TGTGCCAGCAGCCCCATCCAGGAAGGGCGCGCTGAAGCTTTCTTT.

This chain joins TRBV7-9 and TRBJ2-5; 9 bases map to TRBD1. V lost 0 bases, J lost 6 bases, and 2 bases stayed unmatched. The CDR3 is 14 amino acids. Germline loops: CDR1 SEHNR, CDR2 FQNEAQ (reference sequence). CDR3 sequence: CASSLAGQGKTQYF. DNA of the CDR3: TGTGCCAGCAGCTTAGCGGGACAGGGAAAGACCCAGTACTTC.

The chain recombines TRBV5-1 with TRBJ2-6; D perhaps matches TRBD2 (5 bases). Trimming took 4 bases from V and 4 from J, leaving 15 bases between them. Germline CDR1 reads SGHRS; CDR2 reads YFSETQ. The CDR3 spans 16 residues. CDR3 amino acids: CASSNGVSAGANVLTF. As DNA, the CDR3 is TGCGCCAGCAGCAACGGGGTCTCGGCGGGGGCCAACGTCCTGACTTTC.

The chain has TRBV7-9 and TRBJ1-4; D not resolved. Trimming removed 7 bases at V and 1 base at J, with 10 bases between. This CDR3 has 14 amino acids. Germline V CDR1 and CDR2: SEHNR, FQNEAQ (reference sequence). The CDR3: CASTPWGTNEKLFF. CDR3 coding DNA: TGTGCCAGCACCCCCTGGGGAACTAATGAAAAACTGTTTTTT.